Described below is a single T cell receptor beta chain sequence and its context. The study recruited healthy Caucasian donors from Russia who were aged roughly 6 to 95. This sample stems from a study of blood T cells in healthy people across ages. A second PCR of about 7 to 12 cycles used a sample-barcoded 5' primer and a J-beta primer mix. TCRdb itself ran the 5' RACE reads through MiXCR, one entry per CDR3 protein. Seen here are about 800,000 distinct CDR3 sequences, approximately 25% observed once, and the top ten hold under 4.5%. CDR1 and CDR2 (germline): DFQATT, SNEGSKA (reference sequence). The length of the CDR3 is 12 residues. With 6 bases removed from V and 3 bases from J, the gap between germline ends came to 11 bases. This sample also appeared in a second study, on T cells of mothers and their children.

Source material: blood. V gene TRBV20-1 combines with J gene TRBJ1-1; no clear D gene. This clonotype originated in a boy aged 5 to 17 in good health. The CDR3 is CSAPPRDTEAFF. The CDR3 DNA is TGCAGTGCCCCACCGAGGGACACTGAAGCTTTCTTT.